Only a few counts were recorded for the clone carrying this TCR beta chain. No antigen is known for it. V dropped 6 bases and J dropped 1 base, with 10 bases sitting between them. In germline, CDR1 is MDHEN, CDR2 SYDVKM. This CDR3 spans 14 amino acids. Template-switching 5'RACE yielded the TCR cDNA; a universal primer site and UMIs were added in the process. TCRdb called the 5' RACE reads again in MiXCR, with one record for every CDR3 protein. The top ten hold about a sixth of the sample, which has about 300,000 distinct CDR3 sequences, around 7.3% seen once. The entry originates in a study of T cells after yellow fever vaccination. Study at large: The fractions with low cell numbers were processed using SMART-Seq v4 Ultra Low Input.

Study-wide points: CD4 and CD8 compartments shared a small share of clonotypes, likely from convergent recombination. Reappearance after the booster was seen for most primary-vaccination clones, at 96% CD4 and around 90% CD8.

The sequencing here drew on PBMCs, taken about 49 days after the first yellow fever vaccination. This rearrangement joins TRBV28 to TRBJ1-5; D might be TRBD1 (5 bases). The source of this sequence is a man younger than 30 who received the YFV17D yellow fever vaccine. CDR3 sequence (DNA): TGTGCCAGCAGCGACAGACAAAGCAATCAGCCCCAGCATTTT. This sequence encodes CASSDRQSNQPQHF.